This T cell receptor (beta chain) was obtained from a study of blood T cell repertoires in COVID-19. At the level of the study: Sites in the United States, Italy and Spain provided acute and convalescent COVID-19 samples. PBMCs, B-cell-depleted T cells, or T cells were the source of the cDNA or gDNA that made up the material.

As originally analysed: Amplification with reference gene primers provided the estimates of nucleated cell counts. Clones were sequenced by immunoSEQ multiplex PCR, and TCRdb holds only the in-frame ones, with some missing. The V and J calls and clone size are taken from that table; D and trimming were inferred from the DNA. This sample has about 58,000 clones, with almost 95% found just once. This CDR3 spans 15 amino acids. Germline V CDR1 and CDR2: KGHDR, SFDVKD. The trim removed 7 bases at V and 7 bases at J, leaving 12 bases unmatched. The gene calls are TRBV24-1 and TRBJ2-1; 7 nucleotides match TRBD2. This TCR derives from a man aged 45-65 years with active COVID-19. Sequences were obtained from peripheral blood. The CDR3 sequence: CATSTTSDGWNEQFF. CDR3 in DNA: TGTGCCACCAGCACAACTAGCGACGGTTGGAATGAGCAGTTCTTC.